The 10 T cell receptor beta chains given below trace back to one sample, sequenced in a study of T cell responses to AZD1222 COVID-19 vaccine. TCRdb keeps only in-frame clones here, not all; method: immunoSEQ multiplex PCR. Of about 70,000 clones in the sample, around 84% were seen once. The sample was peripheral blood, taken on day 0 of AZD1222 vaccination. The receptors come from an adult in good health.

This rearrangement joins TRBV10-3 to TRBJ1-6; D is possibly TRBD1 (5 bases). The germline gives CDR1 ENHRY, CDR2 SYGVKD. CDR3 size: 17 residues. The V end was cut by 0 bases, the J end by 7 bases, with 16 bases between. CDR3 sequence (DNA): TGTGCCATCAGTGAGTCGCAGGGTGGAACCCGGAATTCACCCCTCCACTTT. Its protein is CAISESQGGTRNSPLHF.

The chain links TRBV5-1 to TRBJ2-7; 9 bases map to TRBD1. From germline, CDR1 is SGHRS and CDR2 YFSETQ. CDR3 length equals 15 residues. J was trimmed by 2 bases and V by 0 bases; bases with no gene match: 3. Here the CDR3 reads CASSLVGTGPYEQYF. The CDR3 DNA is TGCGCCAGCAGCTTGGTAGGGACAGGGCCCTACGAGCAGTACTTC. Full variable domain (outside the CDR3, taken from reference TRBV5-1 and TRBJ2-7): KAGVTQTPRYLIKTRGQQVTLSCSPISGHRSVSWYQQTPGQGLQFLFEYFSETQRNKGNFPGRFSGRQFSNSRSEMNVSTLELGDSALYLCASSLVGTGPYEQYFGPGTRLTVT.

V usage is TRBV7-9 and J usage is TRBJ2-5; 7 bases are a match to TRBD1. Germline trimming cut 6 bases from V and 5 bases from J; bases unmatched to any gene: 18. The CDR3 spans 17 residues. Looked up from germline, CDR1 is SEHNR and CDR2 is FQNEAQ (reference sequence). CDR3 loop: CASSLNPFWTGQETQYF. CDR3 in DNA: TGTGCCAGCAGTCTCAACCCCTTTTGGACAGGACAGGAGACCCAGTACTTC.

The CDR3 loop is CASSARLEHEQFF. The CDR3 DNA sequence: TGTGCCAGCAGCGCGAGACTAGAACATGAGCAGTTCTTC. The chain links TRBV11-3 to TRBJ2-1, with TRBD2 as a possible D gene (6 bases). This CDR3 is 13 amino acids long. Trimming took 5 bases from V and 8 from J, leaving 13 bases between them. Germline values: CDR1 SGHNT, CDR2 YENEEA.

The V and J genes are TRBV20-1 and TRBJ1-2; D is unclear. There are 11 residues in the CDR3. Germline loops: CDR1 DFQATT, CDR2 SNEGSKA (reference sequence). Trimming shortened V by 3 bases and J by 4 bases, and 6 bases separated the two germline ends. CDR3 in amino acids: CSASSSYGYTF. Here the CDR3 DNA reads TGCAGTGCTAGTTCCAGCTATGGCTACACCTTC.

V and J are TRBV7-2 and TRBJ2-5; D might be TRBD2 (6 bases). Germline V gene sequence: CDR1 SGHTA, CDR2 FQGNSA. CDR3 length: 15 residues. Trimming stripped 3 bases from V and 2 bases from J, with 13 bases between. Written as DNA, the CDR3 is TGTGCCAGCAGCTTGATGAGGGCGGGACAAGAGACCCAGTACTTC. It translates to CASSLMRAGQETQYF.

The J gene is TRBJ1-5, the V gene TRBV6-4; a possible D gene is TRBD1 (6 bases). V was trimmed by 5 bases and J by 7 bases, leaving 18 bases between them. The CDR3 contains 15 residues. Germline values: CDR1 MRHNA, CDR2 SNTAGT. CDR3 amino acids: CASSNLQGLRQPQHF. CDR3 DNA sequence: TGTGCCAGCAGTAATTTACAGGGATTGCGCCAGCCCCAGCATTTT.

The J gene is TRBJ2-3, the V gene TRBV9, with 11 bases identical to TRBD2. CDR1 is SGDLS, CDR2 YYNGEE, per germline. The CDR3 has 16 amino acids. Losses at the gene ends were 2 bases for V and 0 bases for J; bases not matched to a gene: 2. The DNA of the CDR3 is TGTGCCAGCAGCGTGGGACTAGCGGCTAGCACAGATACGCAGTATTTT. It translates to CASSVGLAASTDTQYF.

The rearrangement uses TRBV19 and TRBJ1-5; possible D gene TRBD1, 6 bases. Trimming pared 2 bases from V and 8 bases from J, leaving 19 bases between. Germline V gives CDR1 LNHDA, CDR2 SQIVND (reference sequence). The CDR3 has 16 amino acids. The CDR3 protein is CASSISSGALGEPQHF. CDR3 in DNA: TGTGCCAGTAGTATAAGTTCGGGGGCCCTCGGGGAGCCCCAGCATTTT. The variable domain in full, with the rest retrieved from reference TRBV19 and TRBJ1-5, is DGGITQSPKYLFRKEGQNVTLSCEQNLNHDAMYWYRQDPGQGLRLIYYSQIVNDFQKGDIAEGYSVSREKKESFPLTVTSAQKNPTAFYLCASSISSGALGEPQHFGDGTRLSIL.

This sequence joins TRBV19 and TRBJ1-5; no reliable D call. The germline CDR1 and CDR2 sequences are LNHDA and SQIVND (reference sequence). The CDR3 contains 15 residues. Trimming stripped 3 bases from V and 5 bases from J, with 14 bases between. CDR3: CASSIPRRRDQPQHF. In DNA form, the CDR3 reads TGTGCCAGTAGTATCCCCAGGCGGAGGGATCAGCCCCAGCATTTT.